This T cell receptor (beta chain) is from a study of a mutant IDH1 vaccine in newly diagnosed glioma. The time point was: week 11, during vaccination. With topical imiquimod, each dose of the vaccine consisted of 300 ug of mutant IDH1 20-mer peptide. Newly diagnosed WHO grade 3 or 4 IDH1-mutant, ATRX-lost astrocytomas were identified in the donors. In regard to this clone: Antigen: not known.

Some clones are missing from TCRdb's copy, which holds only in-frame ones; the method was immunoSEQ multiplex PCR. The sample contains 50,000 to 75,000 clones, about four fifths of which appear only once. Specimen: PBMCs, collected from a glioma patient whose treatment included an IDH1 peptide vaccine. This receptor was taken from a man aged 45 to 65 with glioma.

The CDR3 is CASSFAGTVNTGELFF. The CDR3 coding sequence is TGTGCCAGCAGCTTTGCCGGGACAGTGAACACCGGGGAGCTGTTTTTT. The chain couples TRBV11-3 to TRBJ2-2; 7 bases line up with TRBD1. V lost 3 bases to trimming and J lost 1 base; unmatched junction nucleotides: 5. The CDR3 is made up of 16 amino acids. Germline values: CDR1 SGHNT, CDR2 YENEEA. Based on the CDR3 plus reference TRBV11-3 and TRBJ2-2, the full variable domain is EAGVVQSPRYKIIEKKQPVAFWCNPISGHNTLYWYLQNLGQGPELLIRYENEEAVDDSQLPKDRFSAERLKGVDSTLKIQPAELGDSAVYLCASSFAGTVNTGELFFGEGSRLTVL.